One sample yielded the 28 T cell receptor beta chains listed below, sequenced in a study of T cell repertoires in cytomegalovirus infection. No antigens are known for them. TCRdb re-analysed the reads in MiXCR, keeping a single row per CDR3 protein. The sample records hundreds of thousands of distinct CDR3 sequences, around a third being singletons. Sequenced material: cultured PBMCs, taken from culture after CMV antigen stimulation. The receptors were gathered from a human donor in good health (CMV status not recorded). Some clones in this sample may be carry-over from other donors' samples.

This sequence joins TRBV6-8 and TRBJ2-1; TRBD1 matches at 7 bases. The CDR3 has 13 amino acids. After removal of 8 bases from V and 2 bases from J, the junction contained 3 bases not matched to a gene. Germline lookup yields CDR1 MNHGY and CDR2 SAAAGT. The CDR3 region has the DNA TGTGCCAGCGGGACAGACCCCTACAATGAGCAGTTCTTC. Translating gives CASGTDPYNEQFF.

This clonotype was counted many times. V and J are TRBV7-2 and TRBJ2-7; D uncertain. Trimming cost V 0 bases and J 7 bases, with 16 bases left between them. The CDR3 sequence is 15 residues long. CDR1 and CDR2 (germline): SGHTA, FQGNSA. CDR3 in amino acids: CASSLAGGMPGEQYF. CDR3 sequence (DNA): TGTGCCAGCAGCTTAGCCGGTGGGATGCCTGGGGAGCAGTACTTC.

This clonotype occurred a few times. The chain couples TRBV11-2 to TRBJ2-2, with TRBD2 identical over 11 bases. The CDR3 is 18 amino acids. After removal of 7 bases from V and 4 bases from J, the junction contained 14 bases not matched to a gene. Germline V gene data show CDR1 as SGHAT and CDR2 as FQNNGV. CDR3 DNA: TGTGCCAGCACCGCCGGGACTAGCGGCCATGCGGGCACCGGGGAGCTGTTTTTT. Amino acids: CASTAGTSGHAGTGELFF. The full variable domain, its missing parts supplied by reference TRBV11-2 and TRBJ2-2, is EAGVAQSPRYKIIEKRQSVAFWCNPISGHATLYWYQQILGQGPKLLIQFQNNGVVDDSQLPKDRFSAERLKGVDSTLKIQPAKLEDSAVYLCASTAGTSGHAGTGELFFGEGSRLTVL.

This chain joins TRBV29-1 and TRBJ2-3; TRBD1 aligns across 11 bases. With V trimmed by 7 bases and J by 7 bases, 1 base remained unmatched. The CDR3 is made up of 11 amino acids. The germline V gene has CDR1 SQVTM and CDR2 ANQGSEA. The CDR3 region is CSGDRGNTQYF. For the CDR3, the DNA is TGCAGCGGGGACAGGGGGAATACGCAGTATTTT.

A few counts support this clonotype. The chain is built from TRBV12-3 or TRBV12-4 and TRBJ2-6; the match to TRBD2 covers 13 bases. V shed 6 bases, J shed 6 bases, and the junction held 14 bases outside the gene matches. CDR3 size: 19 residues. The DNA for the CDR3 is TGTGCCAGCAGGAGACGACTAGCGGGAGGCCGGGACAAGGCCAACGTCCTGACTTTC. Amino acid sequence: CASRRRLAGGRDKANVLTF.

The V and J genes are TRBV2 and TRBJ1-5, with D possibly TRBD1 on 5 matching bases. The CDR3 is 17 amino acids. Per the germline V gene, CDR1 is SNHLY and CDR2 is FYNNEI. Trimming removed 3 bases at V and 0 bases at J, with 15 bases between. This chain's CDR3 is CASSEVLGAGSNQPQHF. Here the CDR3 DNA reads TGTGCCAGCAGTGAGGTCCTCGGGGCGGGTAGCAATCAGCCCCAGCATTTT.

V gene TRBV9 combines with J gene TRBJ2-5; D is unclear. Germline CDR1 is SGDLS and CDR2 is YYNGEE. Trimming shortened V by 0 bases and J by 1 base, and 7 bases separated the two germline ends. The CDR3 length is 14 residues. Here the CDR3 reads CASSVGPTQETQYF. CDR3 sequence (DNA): TGTGCCAGCAGCGTAGGTCCTACCCAAGAGACCCAGTACTTC. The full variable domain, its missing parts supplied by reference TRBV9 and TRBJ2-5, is DSGVTQTPKHLITATGQRVTLRCSPRSGDLSVYWYQQSLDQGLQFLIQYYNGEERAKGNILERFSAQQFPDLHSELNLSSLELGDSALYFCASSVGPTQETQYFGPGTRLLVL.

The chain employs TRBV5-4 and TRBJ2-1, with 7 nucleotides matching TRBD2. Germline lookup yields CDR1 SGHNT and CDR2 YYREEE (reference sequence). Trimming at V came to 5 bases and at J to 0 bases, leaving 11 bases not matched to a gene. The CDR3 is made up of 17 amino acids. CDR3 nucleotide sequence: TGTGCCAGCAGGCCCGAAGCGGGGCAAAGCTCCTACAATGAGCAGTTCTTC. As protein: CASRPEAGQSSYNEQFF.

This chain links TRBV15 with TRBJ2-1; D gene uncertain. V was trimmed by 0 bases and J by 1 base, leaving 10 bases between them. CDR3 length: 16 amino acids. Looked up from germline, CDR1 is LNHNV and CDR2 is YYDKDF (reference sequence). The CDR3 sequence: CATSRDRVGSYNEQFF. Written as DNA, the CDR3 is TGTGCCACCAGCAGAGACCGGGTTGGGTCCTACAATGAGCAGTTCTTC.

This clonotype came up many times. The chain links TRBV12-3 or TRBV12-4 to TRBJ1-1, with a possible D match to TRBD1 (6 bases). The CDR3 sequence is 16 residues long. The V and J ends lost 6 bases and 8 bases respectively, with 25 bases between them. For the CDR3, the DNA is TGTGCCAGCAGCCGGTTCAGGGGAGGAGGTGGATTGGAAGCTTTCTTT. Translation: CASSRFRGGGGLEAFF.

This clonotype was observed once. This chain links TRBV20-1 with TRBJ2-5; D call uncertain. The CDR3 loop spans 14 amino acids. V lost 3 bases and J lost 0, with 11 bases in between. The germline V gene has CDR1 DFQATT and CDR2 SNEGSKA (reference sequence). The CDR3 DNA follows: TGCAGTGCTAGTATTCTTGGGCACCAAGAGACCCAGTACTTC. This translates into CSASILGHQETQYF.

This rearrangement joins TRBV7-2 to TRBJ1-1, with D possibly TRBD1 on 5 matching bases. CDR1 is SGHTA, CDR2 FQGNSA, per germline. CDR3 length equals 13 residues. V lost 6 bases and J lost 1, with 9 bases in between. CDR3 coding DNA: TGTGCCAGCAGATACGACAGGAACACTGAAGCTTTCTTT. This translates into CASRYDRNTEAFF.

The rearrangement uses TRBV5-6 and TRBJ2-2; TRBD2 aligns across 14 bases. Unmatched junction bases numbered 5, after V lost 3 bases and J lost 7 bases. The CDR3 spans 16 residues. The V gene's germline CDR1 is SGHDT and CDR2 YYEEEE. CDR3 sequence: CASSSGLAGAGGELFF. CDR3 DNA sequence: TGTGCCAGCAGCTCGGGACTAGCGGGGGCCGGCGGGGAGCTGTTTTTT.

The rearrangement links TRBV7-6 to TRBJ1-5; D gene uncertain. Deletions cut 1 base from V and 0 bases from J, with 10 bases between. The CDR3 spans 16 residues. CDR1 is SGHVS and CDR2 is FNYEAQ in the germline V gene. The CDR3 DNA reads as TGTGCCAGCAGCTTAGGAACATCTTATAGCAATCAGCCCCAGCATTTT. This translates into CASSLGTSYSNQPQHF.

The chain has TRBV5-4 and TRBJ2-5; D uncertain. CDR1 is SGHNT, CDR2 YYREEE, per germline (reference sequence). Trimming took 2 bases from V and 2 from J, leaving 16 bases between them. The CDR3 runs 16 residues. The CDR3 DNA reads TGTGCCAGCAGCTTAACCCCTAGACTGGAACAAGAGACCCAGTACTTC. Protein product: CASSLTPRLEQETQYF. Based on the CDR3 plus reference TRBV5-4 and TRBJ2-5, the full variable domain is ETGVTQSPTHLIKTRGQQVTLRCSSQSGHNTVSWYQQALGQGPQFIFQYYREEENGRGNFPPRFSGLQFPNYSSELNVNALELDDSALYLCASSLTPRLEQETQYFGPGTRLLVL.

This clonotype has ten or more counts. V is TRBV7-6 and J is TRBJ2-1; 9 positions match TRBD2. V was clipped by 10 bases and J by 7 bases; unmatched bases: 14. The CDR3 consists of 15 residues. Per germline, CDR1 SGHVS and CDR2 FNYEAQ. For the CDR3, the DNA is TGTGCCACCTCCCTAGCGGGACTGCCCGAGAATGAGCAGTTCTTC. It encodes CATSLAGLPENEQFF.

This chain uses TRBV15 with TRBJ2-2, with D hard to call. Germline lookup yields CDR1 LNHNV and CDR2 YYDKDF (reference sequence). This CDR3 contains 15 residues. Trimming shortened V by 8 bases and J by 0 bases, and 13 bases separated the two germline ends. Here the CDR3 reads CATAQWTANTGELFF. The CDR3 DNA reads TGTGCCACCGCGCAGTGGACCGCGAACACCGGGGAGCTGTTTTTT.

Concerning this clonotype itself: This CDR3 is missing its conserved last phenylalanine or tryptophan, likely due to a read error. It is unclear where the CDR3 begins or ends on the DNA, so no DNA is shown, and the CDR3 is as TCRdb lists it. CDR3 loop: CASSSSGLAGDMFFS. The chain recombines TRBV7-4 with TRBJ2-3; the table's D call, TRBD2, has no DNA check behind it. CDR1 is SGHVT and CDR2 is SQSDAQ in the germline V gene. Counting both end residues, the CDR3 totals 15 amino acids.

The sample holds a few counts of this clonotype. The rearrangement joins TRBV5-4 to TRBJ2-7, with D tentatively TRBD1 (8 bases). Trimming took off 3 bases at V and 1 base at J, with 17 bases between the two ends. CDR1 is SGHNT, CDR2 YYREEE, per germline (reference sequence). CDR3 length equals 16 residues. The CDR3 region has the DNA TGTGCCAGCAGCTCGGGGGGCAGGGGGCCATCCTACGAGCAGTACTTC. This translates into CASSSGGRGPSYEQYF.

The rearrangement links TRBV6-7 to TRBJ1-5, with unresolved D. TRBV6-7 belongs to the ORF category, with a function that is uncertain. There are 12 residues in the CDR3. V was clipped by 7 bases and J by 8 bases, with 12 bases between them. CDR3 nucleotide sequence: TGTGCCAGCACCCGACATGGGGAGCCCCAGCATTTT. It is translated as CASTRHGEPQHF.

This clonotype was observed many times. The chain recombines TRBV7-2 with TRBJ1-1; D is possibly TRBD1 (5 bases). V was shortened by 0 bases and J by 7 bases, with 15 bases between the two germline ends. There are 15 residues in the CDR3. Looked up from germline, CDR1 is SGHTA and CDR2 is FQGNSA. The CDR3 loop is CASSLALGAAGEAFF. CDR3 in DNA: TGTGCCAGCAGCTTAGCGCTAGGGGCAGCCGGTGAAGCTTTCTTT. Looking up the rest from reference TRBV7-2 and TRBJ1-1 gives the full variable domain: GAGVSQSPSNKVTEKGKDVELRCDPISGHTALYWYRQSLGQGLEFLIYFQGNSAPDKSGLPSDRFSAERTGGSVSTLTIQRTQQEDSAVYLCASSLALGAAGEAFFGQGTRLTVV.

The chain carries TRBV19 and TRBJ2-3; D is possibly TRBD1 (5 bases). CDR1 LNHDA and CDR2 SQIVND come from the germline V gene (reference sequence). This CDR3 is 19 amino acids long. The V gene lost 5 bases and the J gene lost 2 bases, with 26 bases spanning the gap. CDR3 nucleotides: TGTGCCAGTAGTGTCAGGGCTACTCCGACACCCACTCCCACAGATACGCAGTATTTT. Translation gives CASSVRATPTPTPTDTQYF.

CDR3 DNA: TGTGCCAGCAGCGAGAAGGGGGACTACCCGAACACCGGGGAGCTGTTTTTT. It specifies CASSEKGDYPNTGELFF. The rearrangement uses TRBV7-7 and TRBJ2-2, with a possible D match to TRBD2 (7 bases). Germline loops: CDR1 SSHAT, CDR2 FNYEAQ (reference sequence). V was pared by 5 bases and J by 0 bases, with 16 bases between. There are 17 residues in the CDR3.

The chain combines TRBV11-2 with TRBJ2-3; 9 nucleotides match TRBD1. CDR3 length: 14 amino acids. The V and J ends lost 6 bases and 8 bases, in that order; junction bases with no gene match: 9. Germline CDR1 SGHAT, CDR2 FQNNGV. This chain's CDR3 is CASSSGTGSLTQYF. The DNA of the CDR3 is TGTGCCAGCAGTTCCGGGACAGGGTCACTTACGCAGTATTTT.

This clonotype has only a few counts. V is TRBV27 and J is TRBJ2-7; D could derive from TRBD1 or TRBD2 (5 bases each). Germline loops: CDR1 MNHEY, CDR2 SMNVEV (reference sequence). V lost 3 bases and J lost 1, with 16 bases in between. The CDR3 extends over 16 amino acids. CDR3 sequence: CASSFDVGTMSYEQYF. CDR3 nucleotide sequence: TGTGCCAGCAGTTTTGATGTCGGGACGATGTCCTACGAGCAGTACTTC.

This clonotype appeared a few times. The CDR3 region is CASSLESDRYNEQFF. CDR3 coding DNA: TGTGCCAGCAGCTTAGAGAGTGATCGGTACAATGAGCAGTTCTTC. The rearrangement links TRBV11-2 to TRBJ2-1; no reliable D call. CDR1 is SGHAT and CDR2 is FQNNGV in the germline V gene. This CDR3 has 15 residues. V was pared by 0 bases and J by 4 bases, with 10 bases between.

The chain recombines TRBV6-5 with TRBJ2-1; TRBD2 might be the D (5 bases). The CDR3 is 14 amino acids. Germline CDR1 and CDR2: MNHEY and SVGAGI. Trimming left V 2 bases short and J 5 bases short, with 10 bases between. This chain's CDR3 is CASSYVAPDNEQFF. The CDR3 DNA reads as TGTGCCAGCAGTTACGTAGCGCCAGACAATGAGCAGTTCTTC.

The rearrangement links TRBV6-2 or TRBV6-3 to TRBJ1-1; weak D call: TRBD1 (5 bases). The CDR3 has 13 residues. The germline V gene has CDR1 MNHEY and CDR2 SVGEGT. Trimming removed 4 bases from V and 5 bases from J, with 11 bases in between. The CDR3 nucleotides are TGTGCCAGCAGTTCTGTGGAGGGGACTGAAGCTTTCTTT. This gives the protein CASSSVEGTEAFF.